The text below deals with one TCR beta chain. Only a few counts were recorded for this clone. There is no known antigen for this receptor. Per-nucleotide qualities are absent, and no much larger clonotype sits a single base away. Using the immunoSEQ hsTCRbeta Kit, TCR beta CDR3 regions were sequenced from DNA. The authors' pipeline ran thus. TCR sequencing data were analysed with the ImmunoSEQ Analyzer. T cell clonality was defined as 1 minus Pielou's evenness, calculated on productive rearrangements. T cell diversity was measured with the inverse Simpson index on productive templates. T cell density was TCR beta template counts normalized to usable DNA, estimated by amplifying and sequencing housekeeping genes. TCR metrics were compared across histologic stages using two-sided Kruskal-Wallis tests. Entries here come from immuneACCESS through TCRdb and include only in-frame sequences with V and J called. Some clones fail to appear in such tables; in the studies checked, an unresolved V gene covers under half of the shortfall, and the cause of the remainder is unknown. V and J calls plus clone size are reproduced from that table; the DNA served to infer D and trimming. The sample profile shows some 4,000 clones; about 75% of them were found once. The ten largest clones represent approximately 11% of the sample.

These data originate in a study of immune evolution from preneoplasia to lung adenocarcinoma (TCRdb year 2021). Background for the entire study: HLA loss of heterozygosity was found in 7% of AIS, 15% of MIA and roughly 33% of ADC lesions, and in no AAH lesions. The immune data were integrated with whole exome sequencing and methylation data obtained from the same cohort of nodules. The study reported that 100 to 120 samples were used for TCR sequencing. POLYSOLVER was used to infer class I HLA alleles from exome data, and LOHHLA was used to detect allele-specific HLA loss. The sample size was set by how many specimens were available, not by a prior power calculation. Resected precursor lesions (AAH, AIS, MIA) and invasive adenocarcinomas were compared against paired morphologically normal lung tissue. The overall cohort comprised 55 or so patients with pulmonary nodules who underwent surgical resection. A total of around 52 patients contributed TCR sequencing data. Immune contexture across lung adenocarcinoma precursors and invasive adenocarcinoma was profiled using immune gene expression, TCR sequencing and multiplex immunofluorescence. General findings and caveats noted by the study authors: The highest clonality was observed in normal lung, whereas higher T cell density and diversity but lower clonality appeared to be present in later-stage lesions. Normal lung had the highest top T cell clone frequencies, and these frequencies appeared to fall progressively from AAH through AIS, MIA and invasive adenocarcinoma. Compared with EGFR-mutant or double wild-type lesions, KRAS-mutant nodules had the highest T cell clonality. Because all patients were from Japan and China, applicability to Western populations was uncertain. Findings were based on association rather than direct causation; larger cohorts with long-term follow-up and longitudinal biopsies were deemed needed.

Between about 2013 and 2018, the patients underwent resection in either Japan or China. Histologic diagnosis of each case was confirmed independently by two lung cancer pathologists on H&E slides. Macro-dissection after pathologic assessment enriched premalignant or tumor cells for nucleic acid extraction. FFPE tissue was used for DNA isolation with the AllPrep DNA/RNA FFPE Kit. V is cut by 1 base and J by 2 bases, and the space between the germline ends is 17 bases. CDR1 is given as GTSNPN and CDR2 as SVGIG, both from the germline V gene (reference sequence). From its cysteine to its phenylalanine, the CDR3 spans 16 amino acids. Left in the record is the CDR3 DNA by itself, 48 bases read in frame from the first base.

The sequencing input was FFPE minimally invasive lung adenocarcinoma tissue. Read against the paper, the sample's cell subset or site label means: micro-invasive lung adenocarcinoma (MIA). The rearranged segments are TRBV30 and TRBJ1-2, with the D gene call left open. The receptor was isolated from a person in their 70s with lung adenocarcinoma. The CDR3 reads as follows: CAWSALELGNNYGYTF. Read as DNA, the sequence is TGTGCCTGGAGTGCTCTGGAGCTCGGAAACAACTATGGCTACACCTTC. Joined to the reference TRBV30 and TRBJ1-2 proteins, this CDR3 gives the full variable domain: SQTIHQWPATLVQPVGSPLSLECTVEGTSNPNLYWYRQAAGRGLQLLFYSVGIGQISSEVPQNLSASRPQDRQFILSSKKLLLSDSGFYLCAWSALELGNNYGYTFGSGTRLTVV.